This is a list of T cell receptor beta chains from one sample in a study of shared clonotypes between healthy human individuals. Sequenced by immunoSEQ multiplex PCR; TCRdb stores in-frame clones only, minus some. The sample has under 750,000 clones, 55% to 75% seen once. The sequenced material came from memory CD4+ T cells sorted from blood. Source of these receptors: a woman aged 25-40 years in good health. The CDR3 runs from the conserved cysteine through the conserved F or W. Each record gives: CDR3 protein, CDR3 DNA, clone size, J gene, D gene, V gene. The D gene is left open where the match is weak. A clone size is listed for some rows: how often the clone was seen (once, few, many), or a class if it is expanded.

CDR3: CASRATGITNEKLFF; DNA: TGCGCCAGCAGGGCCACGGGGATCACTAATGAAAAACTGTTTTTT; size: -; J: TRBJ1-4; D: -; V: TRBV10-2
CDR3: CASSRKERECAYNEQFF; DNA: TGTGCCAGCAGCCGGAAGGAGCGGGAGTGCGCCTACAATGAGCAGTTCTTC; size: -; J: TRBJ2-1; D: -; V: TRBV21-1
CDR3: CASTSGGVQETQYF; DNA: TGTGCCAGTACCTCCGGTGGAGTCCAAGAGACCCAGTACTTC; size: -; J: TRBJ2-5; D: -; V: TRBV19
CDR3: CASRAGTGSYEQYF; DNA: TGCGCCAGCCGTGCGGGGACAGGGTCCTACGAGCAGTACTTC; size: -; J: TRBJ2-7; D: TRBD1; V: TRBV5-1
CDR3: CASSTGSPTNNEQFF; DNA: TGCGCCAGCAGCACAGGGAGCCCCACGAACAATGAGCAGTTCTTC; size: -; J: TRBJ2-1; D: -; V: TRBV5-1
CDR3: CASSPVSRGSGDTQYF; DNA: TGTGCCAGCTCACCGGTCTCGAGGGGAAGTGGAGATACGCAGTATTTT; size: once; J: TRBJ2-3; D: -; V: TRBV18
CDR3: CASSSRASGNTIYF; DNA: TGTGCCAGCAGTTCCAGGGCTTCTGGAAACACCATATATTTT; size: few; J: TRBJ1-3; D: -; V: TRBV6-5
CDR3: CAWSVFGGMSGGYTF; DNA: TGTGCCTGGAGTGTCTTTGGAGGAATGAGCGGTGGCTACACCTTC; size: -; J: TRBJ1-2; D: -; V: TRBV30
CDR3: CASSPDSVSYEQYF; DNA: TGTGCCAGCTCACCTGATTCAGTATCCTACGAGCAGTACTTC; size: -; J: TRBJ2-7; D: -; V: TRBV18
CDR3: CASSPLIGGAGEKLFF; DNA: TGCGCCAGCAGCCCTCTGATAGGGGGCGCCGGTGAAAAACTGTTTTTT; size: -; J: TRBJ1-4; D: TRBD1; V: TRBV5-1